This TCR beta chain derives from a study of T cells in Graves' hyperthyroidism and ophthalmopathy. When ophthalmopathy did not progress within 18 months, Graves' hyperthyroidism was considered stable. Hyperthyroidism had been newly diagnosed in patients aged 18 to 65, and its duration was under 2 months. A roughly 10 ml volume of fresh peripheral blood provided the PBMCs. Germline V gene data show CDR1 as SGHDN and CDR2 as FVKESK. With V trimmed by 2 bases and J by 4 bases, 7 bases remained unmatched. The CDR3 length is 15 residues. RNA transcripts gave rise to amplified TCR beta CDR3 regions. An initial round of RT-PCR targeting the TCR CDR3 relied on the HTBI primer set. TCRdb re-called the multiplex PCR reads through MiXCR, storing one row per CDR3 protein. The table shows approximately 590,000 distinct CDR3 sequences, with 15% to 19% occurring only once. This clonotype has ten or more counts.

The specimen sequenced was blood. The TCR sequence derives from a young woman with Graves' hyperthyroidism. The chain uses TRBV14 and TRBJ1-1, with 7 bases aligning to TRBD1. The CDR3 loop reads CASSQRTGQFTEAFF. The CDR3 DNA is TGTGCCAGCAGCCAAAGGACAGGACAATTCACTGAAGCTTTCTTT.